This section outlines one T cell receptor (beta chain) sequence together with its context. No antigen is known for it. The data belong to a study of cytomegalovirus exposure and HLA in healthy donors. Study observations and caveats: It was reported that the classifier diagnosed cytomegalovirus status with high specificity and sensitivity in both the original and validation cohorts. Generally TCR sequences proved uncommon, though certain public TCRs appeared in numerous donors. Cytomegalovirus-associated TCR beta chains were listed, numbering some 170. It was found in a later analysis that first-cohort TCR clusters tended to co-occur in the 100 to 150 validation repertoires.

V gave up 2 bases and J gave up 0 bases, with 10 bases separating them. Germline V CDR1 and CDR2: SGHVS, FQNEAQ. The CDR3 is made up of 15 amino acids. Produced via immunoSEQ multiplex PCR; TCRdb's table is partial and in-frame only. This sample has approximately 65,000 clones; around 90% occur once, and the top ten carry about 3%. Specimen: PBMCs. This rearrangement joins TRBV7-8 to TRBJ1-1, with unresolved D. The source is a man aged 18-30 years in good health and CMV-seronegative. The CDR3 reads CASSLMAQMNTEAFF. The CDR3 region has the DNA TGTGCCAGCAGCTTAATGGCACAGATGAACACTGAAGCTTTCTTT.